The sequence of this T cell receptor (beta chain) was determined in a study of shared clonotypes between healthy human individuals. It was across several immunoSEQ plates that each subset's genomic DNA was evenly split. This table comes from immunoSEQ multiplex PCR, and its TCRdb copy is limited to in-frame clones, with some not included. The sample yields some 240,000 clones, over 60% seen once. Donors, healthy HIV-negative adults, lacked recent acute infections or vaccinations. CDR3 length equals 15 residues. V lost 4 bases and J 0 bases, leaving 15 bases between the germline ends. The germline gives CDR1 SQVTM, CDR2 ANQGSEA.

V gene TRBV29-1 combines with J gene TRBJ1-1, with a tentative D call TRBD1 (5 bases). Sequencing input: memory CD4+ T cells sorted from blood. The subset is: CD45RA-negative fraction. This receptor was obtained from a man aged 30 to 39 in good health. The CDR3, as DNA: TGCAGCGTTGCCTCGGGTTGGGGGATGAACACTGAAGCTTTCTTT. Translated, it gives CSVASGWGMNTEAFF.